This is a list of T cell receptor beta chains from one sample in a study of blood T cell repertoires in COVID-19. TCRdb keeps only in-frame clones here, not all; method: immunoSEQ multiplex PCR. The table includes 90,000 to 140,000 clones, 65% to 90% detected once. Sequencing input: peripheral blood. The receptors shown here come from a man aged 50 or older with acute or convalescent COVID-19. CDR3s include the opening cysteine and the closing phenylalanine or tryptophan. A D gene is named only where the DNA matches it firmly. Size tells how often a clone was seen (once, few, many) or the class of an expanded clone, and some rows leave it out.

d_gene,j_gene,v_gene,abundance,len,CDR3aa,CDR3nt
TRBD1,TRBJ2-5,TRBV24-1,.,16,CASTGTGTENQETQYF,TGTGCCTCCACGGGGACCGGGACAGAAAACCAAGAGACCCAGTACTTC
.,TRBJ1-2,TRBV7-2,.,14,CASSLGIGIYGYTF,TGTGCCAGCAGCTTAGGTATCGGGATCTATGGCTACACCTTC
TRBD1,TRBJ2-4,TRBV15,.,20,CATSRGQGTGTTLAKNIQYF,TGTGCCACCAGCAGAGGCCAGGGGACAGGGACAACACTAGCCAAAAACATTCAGTACTTC
.,TRBJ1-5,TRBV2,.,14,CASSVSGGHQPQHF,TGTGCCAGCAGCGTAAGCGGGGGGCATCAGCCCCAGCATTTT
.,TRBJ1-3,TRBV11-1,once,15,CASSPSGVPGNTIYF,TGTGCCAGCAGCCCGTCGGGGGTACCTGGAAACACCATATATTTT
.,TRBJ2-7,TRBV6-5,.,13,CASTLARAYEQYF,TGTGCCAGCACCCTAGCCAGAGCCTACGAGCAGTACTTC
TRBD1,TRBJ1-1,TRBV18,.,14,CASSPGQGSAEAFF,TGTGCCAGCTCACCGGGACAGGGGAGCGCTGAAGCTTTCTTT
TRBD1,TRBJ2-7,TRBV19,.,15,CASSRSGTGAYEQYF,TGTGCCAGCAGTCGCTCCGGGACAGGGGCCTACGAGCAGTACTTC
TRBD1,TRBJ2-7,TRBV28,.,14,CASLSRGIKYEQYF,TGTGCCAGCCTCTCCAGGGGGATCAAATACGAGCAGTACTTC
TRBD1,TRBJ2-7,TRBV10-2,few,14,CASSETGASYEQYF,TGCGCCAGCAGTGAAACAGGGGCCTCCTACGAGCAGTACTTC
.,TRBJ1-6,TRBV6-5,.,15,CASSLLSISGSPLHF,TGTGCCAGCAGCCTATTGTCCATTTCGGGTTCACCCCTCCACTTT